These 8 T cell receptor beta chains came from one sample sequenced in a study of CD4 T cells in relation to SARS-CoV-2 and coronaviruses. The protocol was immunoSEQ multiplex PCR, while the TCRdb copy is restricted to in-frame clones and leaves out a portion. The repertoire includes about 54,000 clones, around 92% of them detected once, and approximately 0.37% sits in the top ten. Sequenced sample: naive CD4+ T cells from PBMCs. Sample subset: naive CD4+ T cells isolated by negative enrichment. The origin of the receptors is an adult with COVID-19.

The chain employs TRBV3-1 (or the pseudogene TRBV3-2) and TRBJ2-7; weak D call: TRBD2 (6 bases). CDR1 LGHDT and CDR2 YNNKEL come from the germline V gene (reference sequence). The CDR3 is 15 residues long. Deletions cut 3 bases from V and 2 bases from J, with 14 bases between. The CDR3 is CASSQSLARAYEQYF. For the CDR3, the DNA is TGTGCCAGCAGCCAGTCCCTAGCGAGAGCCTACGAGCAGTACTTC.

Only one count was recorded for this clone. The V and J genes are TRBV29-1 and TRBJ2-3; D unresolved. Germline CDR1 SQVTM, CDR2 ANQGSEA. The CDR3 has 14 amino acids. V lost 3 bases, J lost 4 bases, and 14 bases lay in between. The CDR3 sequence is CSVEPGIAPDTQYF. The DNA for the CDR3 is TGCAGCGTTGAGCCTGGTATTGCCCCAGATACGCAGTATTTT.

V is TRBV11-2 and J is TRBJ2-3; 7 bases fit TRBD2. The germline gives CDR1 SGHAT, CDR2 FQNNGV. The CDR3 loop spans 14 amino acids. After removal of 8 bases from V and 5 bases from J, the junction contained 10 bases not matched to a gene. The CDR3 region has the DNA TGTGCCAGCTCCTGGGGAGGGCAAGGAGATACGCAGTATTTT. Its protein is CASSWGGQGDTQYF.

This chain uses TRBV5-1 with TRBJ2-1; D is unresolved. The CDR3 is 14 residues long. Germline lookup yields CDR1 SGHRS and CDR2 YFSETQ. Trimming shortened V by 4 bases and J by 4 bases, and 12 bases separated the two germline ends. CDR3 loop: CASSGPVDYNEQFF. The CDR3 DNA follows: TGCGCCAGCAGCGGGCCAGTTGATTACAATGAGCAGTTCTTC.

The rearrangement links TRBV28 to TRBJ1-2; a possible D gene is TRBD1 (6 bases). Trimming removed 5 bases from V and 8 bases from J, with 15 bases in between. Germline-derived CDR1 and CDR2 are MDHEN and SYDVKM. CDR3 length equals 13 residues. CDR3 protein: CASSPGVVEGYTF. The CDR3 nucleotides read TGTGCCAGCAGTCCAGGGGTAGTTGAAGGCTACACCTTC.

This chain uses TRBV27 with TRBJ2-1, with D unclear. The germline V gene has CDR1 MNHEY and CDR2 SMNVEV (reference sequence). This CDR3 region has 14 residues. Trimming shortened V by 4 bases and J by 4 bases, and 11 bases separated the two germline ends. The CDR3 DNA reads TGTGCCAGCAGTTATGGTTTAAGATACAATGAGCAGTTCTTC. It encodes CASSYGLRYNEQFF.

V usage is TRBV7-8 and J usage is TRBJ2-7; tentatively, D is TRBD2 (7 bases). The CDR3 has 13 amino acids. The germline V and J ends were trimmed by 0 bases and 5 bases, with 8 bases remaining between them. The V gene's germline CDR1 is SGHVS and CDR2 FQNEAQ. The CDR3 region has the DNA TGTGCCAGCAGCTTAGCGCGGGGGCACGAGCAGTACTTC. Translated: CASSLARGHEQYF.

This clone has a handful of counts. The chain is built from TRBV28 and TRBJ1-1, with D maybe TRBD1 (5 bases). The CDR3 runs 14 residues. Germline V gene data show CDR1 as MDHEN and CDR2 as SYDVKM. V lost 8 bases and J lost 0, with 13 bases in between. In DNA, the CDR3 is TGTGCCAGCGTAGGGGAAGCTATGAACACTGAAGCTTTCTTT. Translated, it gives CASVGEAMNTEAFF.